The clone carrying this TCR beta chain was counted ten times or more. As yet, its antigen is unknown. Time point given: newly diagnosed GD, antithyroid drugs for less than 3 months. Preparation of the TCR library used RNA extracted from PBMCs. The sample originates from a study of regulatory T cells in long-lasting Graves disease. Overall study results and limits: Persistent disease was characterized by preferential usage of TRBV28, TRBJ1-2 and TRBJ2-5. The TCR repertoire of persistent Graves' patients was less diverse than that of newly diagnosed ones.

Arm-PCR of CDR3 regions and iRepertoire HTBI primers were the basis on which TCR beta libraries were built. TCRdb redid the calling of the multiplex PCR reads with MiXCR, one entry per CDR3 protein. The table records about 240,000 distinct CDR3 sequences, 20% to 25% of them present only once. This CDR3 has 15 residues. The trim removed 7 bases at V and 3 bases at J, leaving 9 bases unmatched. The sample here was peripheral blood mononuclear cells (PBMCs), taken at new diagnosis, from a patient treated with antithyroid drugs. This clonotype was sampled from a female donor with Graves disease. This chain uses TRBV12-3 or TRBV12-4 with TRBJ2-3; 8 bases are shared with TRBD2. The DNA of the CDR3 is TGTGCCAGCACCCCCGCGGGGGGCCAGACAGATACGCAGTATTTT. Residues: CASTPAGGQTDTQYF.